The clone carrying this T cell receptor (beta chain) was picked up a small number of times. What it binds is not known. Trimming took 1 base from V and 2 from J, leaving 4 bases between them. The CDR3 extends over 12 amino acids. Per the germline V gene, CDR1 is GTSNPN and CDR2 is SVGIG (reference sequence). The protocol was immunoSEQ multiplex PCR, while the TCRdb copy is restricted to in-frame clones and leaves out a portion. This table holds 100,000 or so clones, approximately 80% found once. The data derive from a study of OX40 agonist ivuxolimab in advanced cancers. Whole-study results and caveats: At 0.1 to 3.0 mg/kg, clonal expansion of CD4+ and CD8+ blood T cells had occurred by week 6. Normalized T-cell clonal expansion was also low in some nonresponders.

The input for sequencing was CD4+ or CD8+ T cells sorted from blood, taken in a trial of the OX40 agonist ivuxolimab. The genes are TRBV30 and TRBJ2-3; D is unresolved. The receptor comes from an adult with an advanced solid tumor such as melanoma, head and neck, liver or kidney cancer. The CDR3 sequence is CAWSASTDTQYF. The CDR3 DNA reads as TGTGCCTGGAGTGCCTCCACAGATACGCAGTATTTT.